The 20 T cell receptor beta chains below all came from one sample that was sequenced in a study of cytomegalovirus exposure and HLA in healthy donors. PCR amplification relied on 60 Vbeta primers (plus 13 Jbeta primers). Assay: immunoSEQ multiplex PCR; the TCRdb copy retains only in-frame clones and omits some. The sample has about 160,000 clones, 80% seen once. Input material: PBMCs. The receptors here all came from a young man in good health and CMV-seronegative.

The gene calls are TRBV7-8 and TRBJ1-6; 8 positions match TRBD1. This CDR3 is 17 amino acids long. J gave up 9 bases and V 4 bases, and 14 bases lay outside the gene matches. The germline V gene has CDR1 SGHVS and CDR2 FQNEAQ. The CDR3 region has the DNA TGTGCCAGCAGCTCATTTCAGGGGGCGCAAGACGTTTCACCCCTCCACTTT. Translation: CASSSFQGAQDVSPLHF.

V gene TRBV4-3 combines with J gene TRBJ1-5, with D perhaps matching TRBD1 (6 bases). The CDR3 runs 13 residues. CDR1 is LGHNA and CDR2 is YSLEER in the germline V gene. The V and J ends lost 4 bases and 4 bases respectively, with 8 bases between them. The CDR3 DNA sequence: TGCGCCAGCAGCCGTGGACAGAATCAGCCCCAGCATTTT. Translating gives CASSRGQNQPQHF.

This rearrangement joins TRBV7-3 to TRBJ2-2; 7 bases fit TRBD2. After removal of 4 bases from V and 0 bases from J, the junction contained 2 bases not matched to a gene. The CDR3 loop spans 15 amino acids. CDR1 SGHTA and CDR2 FQGTGA come from the germline V gene. The CDR3 sequence is CASSSGLPNTGELFF. The CDR3 coding sequence is TGTGCCAGCAGCTCGGGACTACCGAACACCGGGGAGCTGTTTTTT.

The chain combines TRBV12-5 with TRBJ1-6; the match to TRBD1 covers 9 bases. CDR1 LGHNT and CDR2 FRNRAP come from the germline V gene. This CDR3 contains 13 residues. V trimming: 8 bases; J trimming: 9 bases; junction bases outside the gene matches: 5. CDR3 protein: CASPDRGTSPLHF. The DNA of the CDR3 is TGTGCTAGTCCCGACAGGGGGACTTCACCCCTCCACTTT.

A remark on this clone: A read error may account for a junction end that differs from germline. V usage is TRBV7-7 and J usage is TRBJ2-2; 9 bases align to TRBD2. Germline CDR1 SSHAT, CDR2 FNYEAQ (reference sequence). This CDR3 has 17 amino acids. The CDR3 loop is CASSWRSGGRSTGELFF. As DNA, the CDR3 is TGTGCTAGCAGCTGGAGGAGCGGGGGGCGTAGCACCGGGGAGCTGTTTTTT.

V gene TRBV11-2 combines with J gene TRBJ2-1; possibly TRBD1 for D (7 bases). V lost 4 bases, J lost 9 bases, and 10 bases lay in between. This CDR3 contains 12 residues. CDR1 and CDR2 from the germline V gene are SGHAT and FQNNGV. The CDR3 sequence: CASSWQGGEQFF. CDR3 DNA: TGTGCCAGCAGCTGGCAGGGGGGTGAGCAGTTCTTC.

DNA for the CDR3: TGTGCCAGCAGTGTGTCTAGCACAGATACGCAGTATTTT. Translating it yields CASSVSSTDTQYF. The chain links TRBV6-5 to TRBJ2-3; D call uncertain. Trimming left V 5 bases short and J 0 bases short, with 6 bases between. The CDR3 has 13 residues. CDR1 and CDR2 (germline): MNHEY, SVGAGI.

This chain connects TRBV27 to TRBJ1-1; D not certain. The CDR3 is 16 residues long. Germline CDR1 reads MNHEY; CDR2 reads SMNVEV (reference sequence). V gave up 4 bases and J gave up 1 base, with 16 bases separating them. The CDR3 nucleotides read TGTGCCAGCAGTTGGTCCTTCGGACTGACGAACACTGAAGCTTTCTTT. It codes for CASSWSFGLTNTEAFF.

This chain connects TRBV10-3 to TRBJ1-6, with TRBD1 matching over 10 bases. Trimming cost V 4 bases and J 7 bases; bases outside gene matches: 4. CDR3 length: 15 amino acids. Germline V CDR1 and CDR2: ENHRY, SYGVKD. This chain's CDR3 is CAISAEDRGNSPLHF. The CDR3 DNA is TGTGCCATCAGTGCGGAGGACAGGGGGAATTCACCCCTCCACTTT.

The chain joins TRBV29-1 to TRBJ1-2; D gene uncertain. The V and J ends lost 3 bases and 2 bases respectively, with 4 bases between them. This CDR3 contains 11 residues. The V gene's germline CDR1 is SQVTM and CDR2 ANQGSEA. DNA of the CDR3: TGCAGCGTTGACAGGAACTATGGCTACACCTTC. The encoded protein is CSVDRNYGYTF.

This sequence joins TRBV28 and TRBJ2-7, with 7 bases matching TRBD1. CDR1 and CDR2 (germline): MDHEN, SYDVKM. This CDR3 has 16 amino acids. V lost 1 base to trimming and J lost 3 bases; unmatched junction nucleotides: 9. For the CDR3, the DNA is TGTGCCAGCAGTTTATCCGGGACAGCAACCCTCTACGAGCAGTACTTC. Its translation: CASSLSGTATLYEQYF.

The chain uses TRBV7-3 and TRBJ2-1; no definite D call. V lost 2 bases and J lost 0, with 14 bases in between. This CDR3 is built from 17 residues. CDR1 SGHTA and CDR2 FQGTGA come from the germline V gene. CDR3 residues: CASSLHPAGSSYNEQFF. DNA for the CDR3: TGTGCCAGCAGCTTACATCCGGCAGGCAGCTCCTACAATGAGCAGTTCTTC.

The chain couples TRBV4-3 to TRBJ2-3, with 8 positions matching TRBD2. Trimming took 0 bases from V and 4 from J; bases not matched to a gene: 3. The CDR3 spans 15 residues. Germline CDR1 reads LGHNA; CDR2 reads YSLEER. The CDR3 protein is CASSQDPGGPDTQYF. The CDR3 DNA reads TGCGCCAGCAGCCAAGATCCGGGGGGGCCAGATACGCAGTATTTT.

The genes are TRBV6-5 and TRBJ2-5, with 7 bases that match TRBD1. Near its end, the DNA agrees better with TRBJ2-7, so the J call may be wrong. This CDR3 contains 14 residues. Germline CDR1 reads MNHEY; CDR2 reads SVGAGI. CDR3 in DNA: TGTGCCAGCACCTCGACAGGGCCTTTCGGCGAGCAGTACTTC. Translating it yields CASTSTGPFGEQYF.

This chain joins TRBV5-4 and TRBJ2-1, with TRBD1 matching 8 bases. In germline, CDR1 is SGHNT, CDR2 YYREEE (reference sequence). The CDR3 runs 14 residues. Trimming removed 3 bases from V and 15 bases from J; junction bases left unmatched: 14. The CDR3 region is CASSSGQDVASPFF. The CDR3 nucleotides read TGTGCCAGCAGCTCGGGACAGGATGTAGCTAGTCCGTTCTTC.

The chain joins TRBV11-2 to TRBJ2-7; 7 bases line up with TRBD2. From germline, CDR1 is SGHAT and CDR2 FQNNGV. Trimming at V came to 5 bases and at J to 4 bases, leaving 11 bases not matched to a gene. This CDR3 is built from 15 residues. In DNA form, the CDR3 reads TGTGCCAGCAGCCCTAGCGGAATGATCGCTTACGAGCAGTACTTC. It translates to CASSPSGMIAYEQYF.

The V and J genes are TRBV7-3 and TRBJ2-2; the D gene is possibly TRBD2 (5 bases). The V and J ends lost 5 bases and 0 bases respectively, with 13 bases between them. Germline assignment: CDR1 SGHTA and CDR2 FQGTGA. CDR3 length: 16 amino acids. The DNA of the CDR3 is TGTGCCAGCAGCCACCCGCCGGGAACGAACACCGGGGAGCTGTTTTTT. This encodes CASSHPPGTNTGELFF.

V usage is TRBV28 and J usage is TRBJ2-7, with 8 bases identical to TRBD2. CDR1 MDHEN and CDR2 SYDVKM come from the germline V gene. CDR3 length equals 14 residues. The V and J ends lost 6 bases and 1 base, in that order; junction bases with no gene match: 5. CDR3 amino acids: CASSERGTSYEQYF. The CDR3 nucleotides are TGTGCCAGCAGCGAGCGGGGGACTTCCTACGAGCAGTACTTC.

V gene TRBV6-5 combines with J gene TRBJ2-2, with 8 bases that match TRBD1. The V gene's germline CDR1 is MNHEY and CDR2 SVGAGI. The CDR3 extends over 15 amino acids. The junction had 6 bases not matched to a gene; V was cut back by 2 bases and J by 7 bases. The CDR3 reads CASSYEAGGHGELFF. The CDR3 DNA reads as TGTGCCAGCAGTTACGAGGCAGGGGGCCACGGGGAGCTGTTTTTT.

DNA for the CDR3: TGCGCCAGCAGCCCGGGGCAGGGGGCAGGTGTTGGGGCCAACGTCCTGACTTTC. It specifies CASSPGQGAGVGANVLTF. The V call is TRBV4-1, the J call TRBJ2-6, with TRBD1 matching 8 bases. The CDR3 consists of 18 residues. Per the germline V gene, CDR1 is MGHRA and CDR2 is YSYEKL. The trim removed 4 bases at V and 3 bases at J, leaving 11 bases unmatched.